What follows are 19 T cell receptor beta chains derived from one specimen sequenced in a study of blood T cell repertoires in COVID-19. Produced via immunoSEQ multiplex PCR; TCRdb's table is partial and in-frame only. The repertoire holds approximately 210,000 clones, with roughly 94% as singletons. Sequenced material: peripheral blood. The source of these receptors is a young man with acute or convalescent COVID-19.

The gene calls are TRBV2 and TRBJ1-1; D may be TRBD1 (5 bases). Trimming removed 6 bases from V and 0 bases from J, with 8 bases in between. This CDR3 region has 13 residues. The germline V gene has CDR1 SNHLY and CDR2 FYNNEI. CDR3 protein: CASRARVNTEAFF. The CDR3 region has the DNA TGTGCCAGCAGAGCCAGGGTGAACACTGAAGCTTTCTTT.

The V gene is TRBV12-3 or TRBV12-4, the J gene TRBJ2-7; D is possibly TRBD1 (6 bases). V was pared by 6 bases and J by 3 bases, with 12 bases between. The CDR3 extends over 13 amino acids. The DNA of the CDR3 is TGTGCCAGCAGACAACAGGGCCGCTACGAGCAGTACTTC. Translating gives CASRQQGRYEQYF.

This chain connects TRBV3-1 (or the pseudogene TRBV3-2) to TRBJ2-3; perhaps TRBD2 as D (7 bases). The CDR3 covers 13 residues. The V and J ends lost 4 bases and 10 bases respectively, with 15 bases between them. Germline CDR1 and CDR2: LGHDT and YNNKEL (reference sequence). The CDR3 bases are TGTGCCAGCAGCCCACGGGGCGGGGGCTCGCAGTATTTT. This encodes CASSPRGGGSQYF.

The chain employs TRBV28 and TRBJ2-2, with D possibly being TRBD1 (5 bases). The germline V gene encodes CDR1 MDHEN and CDR2 SYDVKM. This CDR3 comprises 14 residues. V was clipped by 2 bases and J by 6 bases, with 10 bases between them. CDR3: CASSLRTGAGELFF. For the CDR3, the DNA is TGTGCCAGCAGTTTACGAACAGGCGCCGGGGAGCTGTTTTTT.

The chain's CDR3 is CASSRSGFSYEQYF. The CDR3 region has the DNA TGTGCCAGCAGCAGATCGGGATTCTCCTACGAGCAGTACTTC. The chain recombines TRBV5-8 with TRBJ2-7; D might be TRBD2 (5 bases). Germline CDR1 reads SGHTS; CDR2 reads YDEGEE. CDR3 length equals 14 residues. V was shortened by 4 bases and J by 0 bases, with 11 bases between the two germline ends.

This chain uses TRBV5-1 with TRBJ1-4; 9 bases line up with TRBD1. The CDR3 spans 16 residues. Germline CDR1 SGHRS, CDR2 YFSETQ. V gave up 5 bases and J gave up 8 bases; unmatched junction bases: 13. CDR3 residues: CASRGQGNPDVEKLFF. CDR3 DNA: TGCGCCAGCAGGGGACAGGGTAACCCCGATGTCGAAAAACTGTTTTTT.

V is TRBV7-8 and J is TRBJ2-6; weak D call: TRBD1 (6 bases). Germline loops: CDR1 SGHVS, CDR2 FQNEAQ. This CDR3 contains 15 residues. The V and J ends lost 3 bases and 2 bases respectively, with 8 bases between them. DNA for the CDR3: TGTGCCAGCAGCTTGAGGACAGCTGGGGCCAACGTCCTGACTTTC. Amino acid sequence: CASSLRTAGANVLTF.

As to this clone: Other nucleotide sequences in the sample specify the same CDR3. The rearrangement uses TRBV2 and TRBJ2-3, with D perhaps TRBD2 (7 bases). Germline CDR1 is SNHLY and CDR2 is FYNNEI. The CDR3 totals 15 residues. Trimming took off 6 bases at V and 2 bases at J, with 15 bases between the two ends. CDR3 residues: CASSARRGHTDTQYF. The CDR3 DNA reads as TGTGCCAGCAGCGCCAGGCGGGGGCACACAGATACGCAGTATTTT.

V and J are TRBV6-5 and TRBJ1-1; no definite D call. V shed 6 bases and J shed 5 bases, with 10 bases lying between them. The CDR3 loop spans 12 amino acids. Germline V gives CDR1 MNHEY, CDR2 SVGAGI. Here the CDR3 reads CASSATGTEAFF. DNA of the CDR3: TGTGCCAGCAGCGCCACCGGGACTGAAGCTTTCTTT.

The V and J genes are TRBV9 and TRBJ2-1, with D unclear. V lost 3 bases to trimming and J lost 4 bases, with 11 bases between them. The CDR3 is made up of 14 amino acids. Germline values: CDR1 SGDLS, CDR2 YYNGEE. The CDR3 DNA sequence: TGTGCCAGCAGCGCCGGTGGTCAATACAATGAGCAGTTCTTC. Translated, it gives CASSAGGQYNEQFF.

V is TRBV2 and J is TRBJ1-5; D is ambiguous. The V gene lost 4 bases and the J gene lost 7 bases, with 14 bases spanning the gap. This CDR3 is 14 amino acids long. CDR1 and CDR2 from the germline V gene are SNHLY and FYNNEI. CDR3 residues: CASSAETGVQPQHF. The CDR3, as DNA: TGTGCCAGCAGTGCTGAAACCGGGGTCCAGCCCCAGCATTTT.

This chain links TRBV28 with TRBJ1-5; the match to TRBD1 covers 9 bases. The CDR3 consists of 15 residues. The V gene end was trimmed by 6 bases and the J gene end by 0 bases; junction bases not matched to a gene: 3. Germline V gene sequence: CDR1 MDHEN, CDR2 SYDVKM. Here the CDR3 reads CASRAQGASNQPQHF. CDR3 bases: TGTGCCAGCAGAGCACAGGGGGCTAGCAATCAGCCCCAGCATTTT.

The V call is TRBV5-1, the J call TRBJ2-4; unclear D gene. The V end lost 1 base, the J end lost 0 bases, and 11 bases lay between the germline ends. Germline values: CDR1 SGHRS, CDR2 YFSETQ. The CDR3 is 16 amino acids. The CDR3 bases are TGCGCCAGCAGCTTGCAAGGCGGCTTAGCCAAAAACATTCAGTACTTC. This sequence encodes CASSLQGGLAKNIQYF.

The chain is built from TRBV14 and TRBJ2-5; 11 bases match TRBD2. The CDR3 is 16 residues long. Germline V lookup: CDR1 SGHDN, CDR2 FVKESK. V lost 4 bases, J lost 7 bases, and 11 bases stayed unmatched. CDR3 coding DNA: TGTGCCAGCAGCCGCCGCACTAGCGGGAGATCAGGGACCCAGTACTTC. Protein sequence: CASSRRTSGRSGTQYF. The full variable domain, in which reference TRBV14 and TRBJ2-5 provide the parts outside the CDR3, is EAGVTQFPSHSVIEKGQTVTLRCDPISGHDNLYWYRRVMGKEIKFLLHFVKESKQDESGMPNNRFLAERTGGTYSTLKVQPAELEDSGVYFCASSRRTSGRSGTQYFGPGTRLLVL.

This clone was counted only a few times. The V and J genes are TRBV2 and TRBJ1-5; possible D gene TRBD1, 6 bases. The CDR3 contains 13 residues. Germline CDR1 and CDR2: SNHLY and FYNNEI. V lost 1 base and J 8 bases, leaving 9 bases between the germline ends. The CDR3 DNA is TGTGCCAGCAGTGAAGGACAGGTCGAGCCCCAGCATTTT. Translation: CASSEGQVEPQHF.

This chain links TRBV19 with TRBJ2-3, with D unresolved. Trimming pared 4 bases from V and 10 bases from J, leaving 12 bases between. The CDR3 extends over 12 amino acids. Germline V gene lookup returns CDR1 LNHDA and CDR2 SQIVND (reference sequence). Written as DNA, the CDR3 is TGTGCCAGTAGTACCTCTAATATCGCGCAGTATTTT. Translating it yields CASSTSNIAQYF.

This chain connects TRBV14 to TRBJ2-7; TRBD1 matches 7 bases. This CDR3 is built from 14 residues. The V and J ends lost 1 base and 1 base, in that order; junction bases with no gene match: 1. Germline assignment: CDR1 SGHDN and CDR2 FVKESK. CDR3 amino acids: CASSQGTGSYEQYF. The CDR3 bases are TGTGCCAGCAGCCAAGGGACAGGATCCTACGAGCAGTACTTC. The complete variable domain, with remaining parts taken from reference TRBV14 and TRBJ2-7, reads EAGVTQFPSHSVIEKGQTVTLRCDPISGHDNLYWYRRVMGKEIKFLLHFVKESKQDESGMPNNRFLAERTGGTYSTLKVQPAELEDSGVYFCASSQGTGSYEQYFGPGTRLTVT.

This sequence joins TRBV4-1 and TRBJ2-7; no firm D call. Germline lookup yields CDR1 MGHRA and CDR2 YSYEKL. The CDR3 is 14 residues long. V lost 2 bases, J lost 2 bases, and 10 bases lay in between. The CDR3 sequence: CASSQRVGPYEQYF. As DNA, the CDR3 is TGCGCCAGCAGCCAACGGGTAGGCCCCTACGAGCAGTACTTC.

The chain uses TRBV6-6 and TRBJ2-2, with 7 bases identical to TRBD2. The CDR3 is 13 amino acids. V dropped 6 bases and J dropped 6; count of bases not matched to a gene: 4. Germline V gene sequence: CDR1 MNHNY, CDR2 SVGAGI (reference sequence). The CDR3 spells CASSQGRAGELFF. The CDR3 bases are TGTGCCAGCAGCCAAGGGAGGGCCGGGGAGCTGTTTTTT.